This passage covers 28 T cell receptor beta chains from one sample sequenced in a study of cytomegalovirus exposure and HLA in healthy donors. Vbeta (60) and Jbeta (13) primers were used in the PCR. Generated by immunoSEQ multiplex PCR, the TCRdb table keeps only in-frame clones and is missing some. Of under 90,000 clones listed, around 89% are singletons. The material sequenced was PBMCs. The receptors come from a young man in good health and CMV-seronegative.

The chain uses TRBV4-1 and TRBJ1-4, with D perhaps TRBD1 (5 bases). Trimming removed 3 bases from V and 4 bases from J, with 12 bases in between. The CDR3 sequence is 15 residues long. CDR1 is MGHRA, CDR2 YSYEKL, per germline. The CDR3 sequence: CASSHRTGDNEKLFF. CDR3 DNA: TGCGCCAGCAGCCACCGGACGGGGGATAATGAAAAACTGTTTTTT.

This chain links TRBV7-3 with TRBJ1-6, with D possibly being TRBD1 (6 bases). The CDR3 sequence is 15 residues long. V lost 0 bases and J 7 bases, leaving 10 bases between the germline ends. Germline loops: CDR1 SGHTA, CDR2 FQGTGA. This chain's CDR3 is CASSLTGTPNSPLHF. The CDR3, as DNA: TGTGCCAGCAGCTTAACCGGGACACCGAATTCACCCCTCCACTTT.

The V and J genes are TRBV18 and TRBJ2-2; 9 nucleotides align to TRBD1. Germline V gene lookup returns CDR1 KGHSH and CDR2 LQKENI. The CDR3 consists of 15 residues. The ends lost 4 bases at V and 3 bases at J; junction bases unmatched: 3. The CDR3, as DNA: TGTGCCAGCTCACGGGACAGGGATTACACCGGGGAGCTGTTTTTT. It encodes CASSRDRDYTGELFF.

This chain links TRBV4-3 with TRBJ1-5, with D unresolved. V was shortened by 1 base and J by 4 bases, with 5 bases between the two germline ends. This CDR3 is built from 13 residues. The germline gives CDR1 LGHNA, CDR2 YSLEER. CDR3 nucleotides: TGCGCCAGCAGCCAAGTTTTAAATCAGCCCCAGCATTTT. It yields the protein CASSQVLNQPQHF.

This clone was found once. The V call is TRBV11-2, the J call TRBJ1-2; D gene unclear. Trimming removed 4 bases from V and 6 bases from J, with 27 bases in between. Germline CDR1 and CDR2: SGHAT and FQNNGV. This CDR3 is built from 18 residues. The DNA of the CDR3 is TGTGCCAGCAGCTGGGGAGGCTTTCCGGGAGCAAGGAACGATGGCTACACCTTC. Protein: CASSWGGFPGARNDGYTF.

The CDR3 nucleotides are TGTGCCAGCAGCGTACTAGGCTCCTACAATGAGCAGTTCTTC. Translation gives CASSVLGSYNEQFF. The rearrangement joins TRBV9 to TRBJ2-1; D unresolved. With 1 base removed from V and 0 bases from J, the gap between germline ends came to 5 bases. This CDR3 is built from 14 residues. Germline assignment: CDR1 SGDLS and CDR2 YYNGEE.

The CDR3 is CASSLGSGLEETQYF. In nucleotides, the CDR3 is TGTGCCAGCAGCTTAGGTTCAGGCCTTGAAGAGACCCAGTACTTC. The V call is TRBV7-9, the J call TRBJ2-5; no firm D call. This CDR3 is 15 amino acids long. Germline CDR1 is SEHNR and CDR2 is FQNEAQ (reference sequence). V lost 1 base and J 3 bases, leaving 12 bases between the germline ends.

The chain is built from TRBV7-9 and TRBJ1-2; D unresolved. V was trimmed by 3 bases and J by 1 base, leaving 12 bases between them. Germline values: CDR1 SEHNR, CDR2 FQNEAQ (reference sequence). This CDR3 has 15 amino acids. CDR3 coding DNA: TGTGCCAGCAGCTTCGAGACAAGCAGTAACTATGGCTACACCTTC. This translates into CASSFETSSNYGYTF.

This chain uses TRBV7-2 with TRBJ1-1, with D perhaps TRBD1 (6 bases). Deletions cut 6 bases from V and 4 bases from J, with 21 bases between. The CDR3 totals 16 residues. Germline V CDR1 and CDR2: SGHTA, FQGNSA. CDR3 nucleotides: TGTGCCAGCAGTTCCCCTGGGGGGGCGGTTGGCACTGAAGCTTTCTTT. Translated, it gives CASSSPGGAVGTEAFF.

The CDR3 is CAISEGLGRDTQYF. In nucleotides, the CDR3 is TGTGCCATCAGTGAGGGTCTAGGCAGAGATACGCAGTATTTT. This rearrangement joins TRBV10-3 to TRBJ2-3, with unresolved D. The CDR3 length is 14 residues. With 2 bases removed from V and 5 bases from J, the gap between germline ends came to 11 bases. Germline V gene sequence: CDR1 ENHRY, CDR2 SYGVKD.

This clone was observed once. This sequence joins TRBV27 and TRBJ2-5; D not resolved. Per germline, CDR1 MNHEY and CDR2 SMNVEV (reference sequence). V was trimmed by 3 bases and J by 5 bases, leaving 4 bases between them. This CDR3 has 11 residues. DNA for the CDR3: TGTGCCAGCAGTTTCCTCGAGACCCAGTACTTC. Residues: CASSFLETQYF.

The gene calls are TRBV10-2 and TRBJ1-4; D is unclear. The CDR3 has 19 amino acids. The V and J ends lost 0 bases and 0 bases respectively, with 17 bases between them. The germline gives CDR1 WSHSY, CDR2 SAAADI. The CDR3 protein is CASSESILMGPATNEKLFF. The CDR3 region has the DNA TGCGCCAGCAGTGAGTCGATTTTAATGGGCCCCGCAACTAATGAAAAACTGTTTTTT.

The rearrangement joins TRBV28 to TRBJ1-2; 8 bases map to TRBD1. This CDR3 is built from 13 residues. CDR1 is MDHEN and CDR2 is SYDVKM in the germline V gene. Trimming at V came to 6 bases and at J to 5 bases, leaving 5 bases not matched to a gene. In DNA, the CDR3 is TGTGCCAGCAGCTCACAGGGGGGTTATGGCTACACCTTC. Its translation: CASSSQGGYGYTF.

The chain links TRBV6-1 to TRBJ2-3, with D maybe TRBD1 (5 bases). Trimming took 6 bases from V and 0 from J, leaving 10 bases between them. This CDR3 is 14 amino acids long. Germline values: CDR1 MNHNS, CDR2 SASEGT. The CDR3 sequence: CASRVQGSTDTQYF. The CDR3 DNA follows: TGTGCCAGCAGGGTCCAGGGCAGCACAGATACGCAGTATTTT.

The CDR3 nucleotides are TGTGCCAGCAGCCAAGATAGGGGGACAGGGCGTGAAAAACTGTTTTTT. This gives the protein CASSQDRGTGREKLFF. V is TRBV4-2 and J is TRBJ1-4, with TRBD1 identical over 9 bases. The CDR3 consists of 16 residues. J lost 7 bases, V lost 0 bases, and 6 bases had no gene match. Germline V gene sequence: CDR1 LGHNA, CDR2 YNFKEQ.

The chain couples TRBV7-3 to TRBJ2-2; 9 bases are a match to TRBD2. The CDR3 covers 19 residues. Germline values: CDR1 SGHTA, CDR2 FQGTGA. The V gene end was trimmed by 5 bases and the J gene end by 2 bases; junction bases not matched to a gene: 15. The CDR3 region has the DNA TGTGCCAGCAGCCTACGGCCTAGCGGGATCCCGGATAACACCGGGGAGCTGTTTTTT. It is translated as CASSLRPSGIPDNTGELFF. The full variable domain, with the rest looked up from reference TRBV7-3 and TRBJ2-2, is GAGVSQTPSNKVTEKGKYVELRCDPISGHTALYWYRQSLGQGPEFLIYFQGTGAADDSGLPNDRFFAVRPEGSVSTLKIQRTERGDSAVYLCASSLRPSGIPDNTGELFFGEGSRLTVL.

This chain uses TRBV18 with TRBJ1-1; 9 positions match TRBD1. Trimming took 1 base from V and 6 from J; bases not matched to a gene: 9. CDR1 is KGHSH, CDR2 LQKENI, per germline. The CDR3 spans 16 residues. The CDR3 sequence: CASSPRPGQGIPEAFF. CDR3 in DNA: TGTGCCAGCTCACCACGTCCGGGACAGGGAATCCCTGAAGCTTTCTTT.

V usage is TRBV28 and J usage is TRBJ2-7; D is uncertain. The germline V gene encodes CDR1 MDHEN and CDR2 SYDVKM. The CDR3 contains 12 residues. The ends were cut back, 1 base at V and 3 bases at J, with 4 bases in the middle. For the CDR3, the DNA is TGTGCCAGCAGTTTATTGTACTACGAGCAGTACTTC. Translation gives CASSLLYYEQYF.

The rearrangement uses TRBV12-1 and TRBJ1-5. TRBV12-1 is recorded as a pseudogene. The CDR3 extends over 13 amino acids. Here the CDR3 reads CASLGLSNQPQHF. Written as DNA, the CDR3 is TGTGCCAGCCTAGGACTCTCTAATCAGCCCCAGCATTTT.

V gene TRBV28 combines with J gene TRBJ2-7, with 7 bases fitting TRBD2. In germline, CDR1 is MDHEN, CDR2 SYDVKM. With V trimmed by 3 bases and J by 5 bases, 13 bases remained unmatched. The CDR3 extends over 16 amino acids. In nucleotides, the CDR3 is TGTGCCAGCAGTTTTAATCGGCGGGAGATTCCGGACGAGCAGTACTTC. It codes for CASSFNRREIPDEQYF.

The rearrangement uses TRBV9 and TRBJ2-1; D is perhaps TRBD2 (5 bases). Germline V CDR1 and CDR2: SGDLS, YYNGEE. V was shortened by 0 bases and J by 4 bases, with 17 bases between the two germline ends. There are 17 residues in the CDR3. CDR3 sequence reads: CASSVALRGPPYNEQFF. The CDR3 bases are TGTGCCAGCAGCGTAGCTCTCAGAGGGCCCCCTTACAATGAGCAGTTCTTC.

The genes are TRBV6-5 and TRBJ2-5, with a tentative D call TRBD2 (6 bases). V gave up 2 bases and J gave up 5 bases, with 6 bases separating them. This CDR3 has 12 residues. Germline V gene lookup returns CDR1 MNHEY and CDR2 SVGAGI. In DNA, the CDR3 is TGTGCCAGCAGTTACAGCGGGGAGACCCAGTACTTC. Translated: CASSYSGETQYF.

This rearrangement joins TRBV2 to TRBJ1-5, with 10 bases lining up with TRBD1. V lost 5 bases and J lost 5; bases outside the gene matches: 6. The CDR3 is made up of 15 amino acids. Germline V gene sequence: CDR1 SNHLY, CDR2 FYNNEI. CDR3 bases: TGTGCCAGCAGTACTGACAGGGGGCAACATCAGCCCCAGCATTTT. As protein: CASSTDRGQHQPQHF. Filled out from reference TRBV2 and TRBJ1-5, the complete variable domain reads EPEVTQTPSHQVTQMGQEVILRCVPISNHLYFYWYRQILGQKVEFLVSFYNNEISEKSEIFDDQFSVERPDGSNFTLKIRSTKLEDSAMYFCASSTDRGQHQPQHFGDGTRLSIL.

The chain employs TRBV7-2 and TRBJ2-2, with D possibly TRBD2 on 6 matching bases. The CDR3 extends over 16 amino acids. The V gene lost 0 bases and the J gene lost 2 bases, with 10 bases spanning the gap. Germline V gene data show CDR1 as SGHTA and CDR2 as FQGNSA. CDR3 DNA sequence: TGTGCCAGCAGCTTAGCGGGCGGGGTTAACACCGGGGAGCTGTTTTTT. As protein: CASSLAGGVNTGELFF.

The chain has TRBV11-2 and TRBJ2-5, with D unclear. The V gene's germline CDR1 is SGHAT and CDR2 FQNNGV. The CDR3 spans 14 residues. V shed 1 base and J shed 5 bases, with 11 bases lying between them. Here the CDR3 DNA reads TGTGCCAGCAGCTTAGGTCCCTCTCTGGAGACCCAGTACTTC. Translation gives CASSLGPSLETQYF.

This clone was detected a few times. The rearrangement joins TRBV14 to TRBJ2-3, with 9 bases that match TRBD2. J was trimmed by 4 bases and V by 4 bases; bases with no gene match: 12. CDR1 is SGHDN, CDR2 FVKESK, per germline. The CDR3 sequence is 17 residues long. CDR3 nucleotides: TGTGCCAGCAGCCCGCGTTTAATAGCGGGAGTTGCAGATACGCAGTATTTT. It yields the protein CASSPRLIAGVADTQYF.

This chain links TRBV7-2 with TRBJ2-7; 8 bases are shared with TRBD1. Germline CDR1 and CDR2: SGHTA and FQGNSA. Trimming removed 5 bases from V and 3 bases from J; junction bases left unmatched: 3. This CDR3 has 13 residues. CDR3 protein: CASSPGTGYEQYF. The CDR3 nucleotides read TGTGCCAGCAGCCCCGGGACAGGCTACGAGCAGTACTTC.

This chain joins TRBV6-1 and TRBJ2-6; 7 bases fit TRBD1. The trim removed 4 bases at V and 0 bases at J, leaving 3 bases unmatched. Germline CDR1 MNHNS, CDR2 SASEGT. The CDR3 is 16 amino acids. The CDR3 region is CASSVSGGSGANVLTF. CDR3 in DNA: TGTGCCAGCAGTGTGTCAGGGGGCTCTGGGGCCAACGTCCTGACTTTC.